This TCR beta chain was recovered during a study of vaccination effects on CD4 cells after COVID-19. About the research overall: Each participant received a vaccine that was either BNT162b2 or mRNA-1273, given as two doses.

TCRdb keeps only in-frame clones here, not all; method: immunoSEQ multiplex PCR. The sample yields about 40,000 clones, around 68% seen once. Points on this clone: The antigen is unknown.

Trimming removed 0 bases at V and 2 bases at J, with 4 bases between. CDR1 and CDR2 from the germline V gene are MGHRA and YSYEKL. This CDR3 has 13 amino acids. Antigen-specific CD4+ T cells were expanded with viral peptide pools in the ViraFEST assay before sequencing. Following 10 days of culture, CD4+ T cells were isolated. People in the vaccine group had not been infected with SARS-CoV-2 before, and their nucleocapsid antibodies were negative. Regarding the study as a whole: Common cold coronaviruses were cross-recognized by only 1 of 255 vaccine-induced clones in healthy vaccinees. Convalescent patients numbered few in the study; early post-infection timepoints were missing entirely.

The chain combines TRBV4-1 with TRBJ1-2; D ambiguous. The sequences come from CD4+ T cells from PBMCs cultured with SARS-CoV-2 spike peptides, collected before COVID-19 vaccination. The TCR was taken from a human donor who received a COVID-19 vaccine. CDR3 nucleotide sequence: TGCGCCAGCAGCCAAGACAGGAACTATGGCTACACCTTC. This sequence encodes CASSQDRNYGYTF.